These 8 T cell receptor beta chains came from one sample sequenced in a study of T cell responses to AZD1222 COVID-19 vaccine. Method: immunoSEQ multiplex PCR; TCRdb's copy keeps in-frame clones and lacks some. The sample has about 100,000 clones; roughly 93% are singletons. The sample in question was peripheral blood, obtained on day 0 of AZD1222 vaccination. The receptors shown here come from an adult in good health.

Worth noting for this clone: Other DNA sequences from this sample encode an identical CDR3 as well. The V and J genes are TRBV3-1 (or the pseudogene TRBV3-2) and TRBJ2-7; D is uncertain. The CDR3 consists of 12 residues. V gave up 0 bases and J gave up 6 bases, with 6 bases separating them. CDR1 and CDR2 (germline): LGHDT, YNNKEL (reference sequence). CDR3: CASSQDIGEQYF. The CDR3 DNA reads TGTGCCAGCAGCCAAGATATCGGCGAGCAGTACTTC.

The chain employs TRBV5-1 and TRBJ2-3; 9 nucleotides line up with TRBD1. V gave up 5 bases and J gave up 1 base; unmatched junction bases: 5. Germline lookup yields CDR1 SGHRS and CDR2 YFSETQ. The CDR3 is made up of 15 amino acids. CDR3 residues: CASSYRGPGTDTQYF. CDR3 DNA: TGCGCCAGCAGTTACAGGGGGCCGGGCACAGATACGCAGTATTTT. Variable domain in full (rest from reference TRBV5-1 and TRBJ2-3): KAGVTQTPRYLIKTRGQQVTLSCSPISGHRSVSWYQQTPGQGLQFLFEYFSETQRNKGNFPGRFSGRQFSNSRSEMNVSTLELGDSALYLCASSYRGPGTDTQYFGPGTRLTVL.

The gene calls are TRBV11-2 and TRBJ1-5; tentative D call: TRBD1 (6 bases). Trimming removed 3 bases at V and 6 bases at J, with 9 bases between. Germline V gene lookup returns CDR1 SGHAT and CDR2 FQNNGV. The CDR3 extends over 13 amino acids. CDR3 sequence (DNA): TGTGCCAGCAGCTTGGAACAGGGTCAGCCCCAGCATTTT. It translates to CASSLEQGQPQHF.

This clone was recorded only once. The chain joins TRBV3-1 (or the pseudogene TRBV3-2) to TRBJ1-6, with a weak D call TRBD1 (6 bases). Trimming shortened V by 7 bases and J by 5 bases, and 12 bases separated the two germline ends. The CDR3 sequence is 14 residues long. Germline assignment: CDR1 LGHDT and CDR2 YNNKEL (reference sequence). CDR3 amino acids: CASNEGGDNSPLHF. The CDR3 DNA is TGTGCCAGCAATGAAGGGGGTGATAATTCACCCCTCCACTTT.

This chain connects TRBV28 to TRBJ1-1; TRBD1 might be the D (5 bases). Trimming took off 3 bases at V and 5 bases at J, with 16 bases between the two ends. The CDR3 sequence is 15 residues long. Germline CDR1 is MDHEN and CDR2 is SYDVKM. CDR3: CASSLGGQGVTEAFF. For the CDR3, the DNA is TGTGCCAGCAGTTTGGGAGGGCAGGGAGTAACTGAAGCTTTCTTT. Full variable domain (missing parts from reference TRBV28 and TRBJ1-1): DVKVTQSSRYLVKRTGEKVFLECVQDMDHENMFWYRQDPGLGLRLIYFSYDVKMKEKGDIPEGYSVSREKKERFSLILESASTNQTSMYLCASSLGGQGVTEAFFGQGTRLTVV.

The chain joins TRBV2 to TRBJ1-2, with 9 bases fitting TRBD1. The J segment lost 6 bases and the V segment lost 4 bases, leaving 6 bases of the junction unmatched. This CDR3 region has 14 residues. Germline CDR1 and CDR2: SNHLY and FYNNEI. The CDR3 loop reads CASSVYRGRDGYTF. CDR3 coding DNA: TGTGCCAGCAGTGTTTACAGGGGGCGTGATGGCTACACCTTC.

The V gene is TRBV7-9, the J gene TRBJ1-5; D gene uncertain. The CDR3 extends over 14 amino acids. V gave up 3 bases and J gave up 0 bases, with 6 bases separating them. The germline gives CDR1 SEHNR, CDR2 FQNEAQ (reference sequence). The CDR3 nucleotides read TGTGCCAGCAGCTTCGGACCTAGCAATCAGCCCCAGCATTTT. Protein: CASSFGPSNQPQHF. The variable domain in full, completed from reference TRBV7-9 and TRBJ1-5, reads DTGVSQNPRHKITKRGQNVTFRCDPISEHNRLYWYRQTLGQGPEFLTYFQNEAQLEKSRLLSDRFSAERPKGSFSTLEIQRTEQGDSAMYLCASSFGPSNQPQHFGDGTRLSIL.

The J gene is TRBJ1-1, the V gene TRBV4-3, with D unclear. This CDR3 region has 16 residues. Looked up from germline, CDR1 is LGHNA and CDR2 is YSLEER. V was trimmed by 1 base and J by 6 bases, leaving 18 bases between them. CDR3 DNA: TGCGCCAGCAGCCAAGTAGGCTTTCCGGGGATTGCTGAAGCTTTCTTT. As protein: CASSQVGFPGIAEAFF.